A selection of T cell receptor beta chains follows, all from one sample in a study of human T cells and chemical hapten exposure. TCRdb processed the RACE reads anew with MiXCR; each CDR3 protein has one entry. This table has tens of thousands of distinct CDR3 sequences, over 8% appearing once. The sequencing used whole blood, collected in connection with sensitization to the hapten diphenylcyclopropenone (DPC). The source is a woman in her thirties or forties with alopecia areata. Some clones in this sample may be carry-over from other donors' samples. Both conserved end residues are part of each CDR3. A D gene is named only where the DNA matches it firmly. Expanded clones are given a class, and other clones once, few, many or no size at all.

abundance | j_gene | d_gene | v_gene | CDR3nt | CDR3aa
. | TRBJ1-4 | . | TRBV28 | TGTGCCAGCAGGGACGGCTTGGGTGAAAAACTGTTTTTT | CASRDGLGEKLFF
few | TRBJ2-3 | . | TRBV20-1 | TGCAGTGCCAACGGCCACGGCACAGATACGCAGTATTTT | CSANGHGTDTQYF
. | TRBJ1-1 | . | TRBV6-2/TRBV6-3 | TGTGCCAGCAGTTACTGGCGCGGGGAATCGAACACTGAAGCTTTCTTT | CASSYWRGESNTEAFF
few | TRBJ1-2 | . | TRBV10-1 | TGCGCCAGCAGTGAGTCACCTTATTCCTACACCTTC | CASSESPYSYTF
many | TRBJ2-2 | TRBD2 | TRBV10-3 | TGTGCCATCAGCCGACTAGCGGGGGGGACGAACACCGGGGAGCTGTTTTTT | CAISRLAGGTNTGELFF
few | TRBJ2-3 | . | TRBV12-5 | TGTGCTAGTGGTCGGGGCAGCACATCCCCAGATACGCAGTATTTT | CASGRGSTSPDTQYF
few | TRBJ1-2 | . | TRBV12-3/TRBV12-4 | TGTGCCAGCATCGGGGGGGCGAATGGCTACACCTTC | CASIGGANGYTF
. | TRBJ1-2 | TRBD1 | TRBV29-1 | TGCAGCGTTCCCGGGGACAGGGTGAACTATGGCTACACCTTC | CSVPGDRVNYGYTF
. | TRBJ2-2 | . | TRBV12-3/TRBV12-4 | TGTGCCAGCAGTTTATGGCAGCGAGCGAACACCGGGGAGCTGTTTTTT | CASSLWQRANTGELFF
many | TRBJ2-3 | . | TRBV4-3 | TGCGCCAGCAGCCAAGAACGCGATCATACGCAGTATTTT | CASSQERDHTQYF
few | TRBJ2-7 | . | TRBV29-1 | TGCAGCGCAGGGGCAGATATAGAGCAGTACTTC | CSAGADIEQYF
many | TRBJ2-7 | . | TRBV6-2/TRBV6-3 | TGTGCCAGCAGCGACCCCTACGAGCAGTACTTC | CASSDPYEQYF
many | TRBJ2-1 | TRBD1 | TRBV7-6 | TGTGCCAGCAGCTTAGTAACAGGGGGAGGCAATGAGCAGTTCTTC | CASSLVTGGGNEQFF
few | TRBJ1-1 | . | TRBV6-6 | TGTGCCAGCAGGGGACGGCTACTGAACACTGAAGCTTTCTTT | CASRGRLLNTEAFF
many | TRBJ2-1 | . | TRBV7-9 | TGTGCCAGCAGCACTCGAAATGAGCAGTTCTTC | CASSTRNEQFF
. | TRBJ2-5 | TRBD2 | TRBV6-1 | TGTGCCAGCAGTGATTATCCAGCGGGGATAAAAGAGACCCAGTACTTC | CASSDYPAGIKETQYF
few | TRBJ2-5 | . | TRBV5-1 | TGCGCCAGCAGCTCCAGTCCCAACCAAGAGACCCAGTACTTC | CASSSSPNQETQYF
. | TRBJ1-2 | . | TRBV12-3/TRBV12-4 | TGTGCCAGCAGTTTGTGGGATACTAACTATGGCTACACCTTC | CASSLWDTNYGYTF
many | TRBJ2-1 | . | TRBV7-3 | TGTGCCAGCAGCTCAGGGGACCTGTTAGGTGAGCAGTTCTTC | CASSSGDLLGEQFF
many | TRBJ1-1 | . | TRBV7-9 | TGTGCCAGCAGCTCCACGAATGAAGCTTTCTTT | CASSSTNEAFF
many | TRBJ1-5 | . | TRBV19 | TGTGCCAGTAGTACTAGGCTCAGTGGGAGCAATCAGCCCCAGCATTTT | CASSTRLSGSNQPQHF
. | TRBJ2-2 | . | TRBV11-2 | TGTGCCAGCAGCTCCCCTAGCGGGGAGCTGTTTTTT | CASSSPSGELFF
. | TRBJ2-1 | TRBD2 | TRBV11-3 | TGTGCCAGCAGCCATCGACTAGCGGGGGGGTACAATGAGCAGTTCTTC | CASSHRLAGGYNEQFF
few | TRBJ2-1 | TRBD2 | TRBV20-1 | TGCAGTGCTAGAGATCCCGTTAGCGGGAGCTCCTACAATGAGCAGTTCTTC | CSARDPVSGSSYNEQFF
. | TRBJ2-5 | . | TRBV7-8 | TGTGCCAGCAACCAGCCGGGGGCGATGGAGACCCAGTACTTC | CASNQPGAMETQYF
once | TRBJ2-7 | TRBD1 | TRBV29-1 | TGCAGCGCTATGACAGGGGGCACGTACGAGCAGTACTTC | CSAMTGGTYEQYF
. | TRBJ2-5 | . | TRBV6-1 | TGTGCCAGCAGTGAGCTAGCGCAAGAGACCCAGTACTTC | CASSELAQETQYF
many | TRBJ2-1 | TRBD2 | TRBV5-6 | TGTGCCAGCAGCGGAGATCACCTAGCGGGGTCAGGTGAGCAGTTCTTC | CASSGDHLAGSGEQFF
many | TRBJ2-1 | . | TRBV19 | TGTGCCAGTAGTCCAGGCGGGGAACGTAAGTTCTTC | CASSPGGERKFF
. | TRBJ2-1 | . | TRBV15 | TGTGCCACCAGCAACAGACAGTACGAGTCCTACAATGAGCAGTTCTTC | CATSNRQYESYNEQFF
few | TRBJ2-2 | . | TRBV29-1 | TGCAGCGCGACAGGAGCCACCGGGGAGCTGTTTTTT | CSATGATGELFF
many | TRBJ2-7 | . | TRBV2 | TGTGCCAGCAGGACAGGCGATAACGAGCAGTACTTC | CASRTGDNEQYF
few | TRBJ1-5 | TRBD1 | TRBV2 | TGTGCCAGCAGTGACGGACAGGGACATAGCAATCAGCCCCAGCATTTT | CASSDGQGHSNQPQHF
many | TRBJ1-6 | TRBD1 | TRBV20-1 | TGCAGTGCTAGACCTACCAGGGGGCAGGATTCACCCCTCCACTTT | CSARPTRGQDSPLHF
many | TRBJ2-7 | TRBD1 | TRBV6-5 | TGTGCCAGCAGTTACGGGGACAGCTACGAGCAGTACTTC | CASSYGDSYEQYF
many | TRBJ2-7 | TRBD1 | TRBV5-4 | TGTGCCAGCAGCTTGGATCAGGGGGTCTACGAGCAGTACTTC | CASSLDQGVYEQYF
many | TRBJ2-7 | TRBD2 | TRBV28 | TGTGCCAGCAGTTTAATCGGACTAGCGAGCTCCTACGAGCAGTACTTC | CASSLIGLASSYEQYF
many | TRBJ1-1 | TRBD1 | TRBV28 | TGTGCCAGCAGTCCCCATTTCGACAGGGAGGCGACTGAAGCTTTCTTT | CASSPHFDREATEAFF
few | TRBJ1-5 | TRBD1 | TRBV28 | TGTGCCAGCAGTTCCCGGGGGACAGGGGGCGGCAATCAGCCCCAGCATTTT | CASSSRGTGGGNQPQHF
. | TRBJ2-3 | . | TRBV2 | TGTGCCAGCAGCTCACTCCCGGGCTATCTTAGCACAGATACGCAGTATTTT | CASSSLPGYLSTDTQYF
. | TRBJ2-6 | . | TRBV12-3/TRBV12-4 | TGTGCCAGCAGTCTAGGGGATGTTGGGGCCAACGTCCTGACTTTC | CASSLGDVGANVLTF
many | TRBJ1-1 | . | TRBV28 | TGTGCCAGCAGTACAGGGACATCCCCGGGAGCTTTCTTT | CASSTGTSPGAFF